This T cell receptor (beta chain) was found in a study of blood T cells in healthy people across ages. V trimming: 6 bases; J trimming: 0 bases; junction bases outside the gene matches: 7. CDR3 size: 15 residues. The germline V gene has CDR1 MNHNY and CDR2 SVGAGI (reference sequence). Concerning this clonotype: Its antigen is not identified.

Notes on the study in general: Strong correlation linked observed beta diversity and percent naive T cells. A greater number of naive CD4+ cells and higher diversity distinguished long-lived donors from aged donors.

Together with a sample-barcoded 5' primer, a J-beta primer mix was included in a second PCR lasting about 6 to 12 cycles. In TCRdb, the 5' RACE reads were re-called with MiXCR into one record per CDR3 protein. The sample gives roughly 410,000 distinct CDR3 sequences, roughly half of which show up once; roughly 51% is in the top ten. The sequence was collected from a man aged 55-75 years in good health. The chain links TRBV6-6 to TRBJ1-1; 7 bases line up with TRBD1. Sequencing was done on a sample of blood. Here the CDR3 DNA reads TGTGCCAGCAGCCCGACAGGGTTGGTGAACACTGAAGCTTTCTTT. Translating gives CASSPTGLVNTEAFF.